A single sample is the source of the 5 T cell receptor beta chains below, sequenced in a study of T cell clones after liver transplantation. Sequencing used immunoSEQ multiplex PCR; TCRdb keeps in-frame clones, though not all of them. The sample carries over 25,000 clones, 90% to 95% recorded once. This specimen was CD8+ T cells from blood, taken 12 months after liver transplant. The receptors were gathered from a human patient who received a liver transplant. The T cells may come from the graft donor.

The chain links TRBV27 to TRBJ2-7, with D possibly being TRBD1 (6 bases). The CDR3 loop spans 13 amino acids. V was shortened by 5 bases and J by 3 bases, with 11 bases between the two germline ends. Per germline, CDR1 MNHEY and CDR2 SMNVEV (reference sequence). CDR3: CASSIRDNYEQYF. CDR3 coding DNA: TGTGCCAGCAGTATCCGGGACAACTACGAGCAGTACTTC.

The chain carries TRBV27 and TRBJ2-1; 10 positions match TRBD2. V was clipped by 4 bases and J by 9 bases; unmatched bases: 9. Germline values: CDR1 MNHEY, CDR2 SMNVEV (reference sequence). CDR3 size: 15 residues. The CDR3 sequence: CASSSHLAGVTEQFF. The CDR3 DNA sequence: TGTGCCAGCAGTTCCCACCTAGCGGGAGTCACTGAGCAGTTCTTC.

The chain has TRBV7-6 and TRBJ2-2; 8 bases line up with TRBD2. With 11 bases clipped from V and 7 bases from J, the junction kept 15 bases outside the gene matches. Germline loops: CDR1 SGHVS, CDR2 FNYEAQ. The CDR3 consists of 15 residues. The CDR3: CASRPQAGVDGELFF. The CDR3 DNA reads TGTGCCTCCAGGCCCCAAGCGGGAGTGGACGGGGAGCTGTTTTTT.

The CDR3 reads CASSYRLPSSYNEQFF. The CDR3, as DNA: TGTGCCAGCAGTTATCGACTACCCAGCTCCTACAATGAGCAGTTCTTC. V usage is TRBV27 and J usage is TRBJ2-1, with D maybe TRBD2 (5 bases). CDR1 MNHEY and CDR2 SMNVEV come from the germline V gene (reference sequence). V dropped 4 bases and J dropped 0 bases, with 13 bases sitting between them. The CDR3 has 16 residues.

This chain links TRBV5-6 with TRBJ2-5; 10 nucleotides match TRBD1. The CDR3 has 13 residues. V lost 7 bases to trimming and J lost 5 bases; unmatched junction nucleotides: 5. The germline V gene has CDR1 SGHDT and CDR2 YYEEEE. Written as DNA, the CDR3 is TGTGCCAGCGGAGACAGGGGGCTGGAGACCCAGTACTTC. Its protein is CASGDRGLETQYF.